This T cell receptor beta chain originates from a study of T-cell reconstitution after alpha-beta-depleted transplantation in children. Study conclusions and caveats: Surviving thymic progenitors and recipient T cells were the source of high TCRbeta diversity at day 60 in some patients. Diversity and T-cell counts at one year after transplant derived mostly from new T cells.

Notes on this clonotype: As yet, its antigen is unknown.

The CDR3 runs to 16 residues. Germline V gene data show CDR1 as DFQATT and CDR2 as SNEGSKA (reference sequence). Trimming removed 2 bases at V and 0 bases at J, with 14 bases between. A TCRbeta library incorporating unique molecular identifiers was prepared. MiXCR, applied by TCRdb to the PCR reads, yields one record per CDR3 protein. The sample yields just under 250,000 distinct CDR3 sequences, about 25% seen once. The starting material was PBMCs, obtained before TCRalphabeta/CD19-depleted stem cell transplant. The receptor comes from a girl aged 2 to 9 with Fanconi anemia, due to receive a stem cell transplant. The chain uses TRBV20-1 and TRBJ2-1, with D hard to call. Here the CDR3 reads CSARPIGHSSYNEQFF. CDR3 bases: TGCAGTGCTAGACCCATCGGCCATAGCTCCTACAATGAGCAGTTCTTC.